Each of the 32 T cell receptor beta chains below was sequenced from the same sample in a study of identical twins. Using its own MiXCR run on the 5' RACE reads, TCRdb lists one record per CDR3 protein. The repertoire holds some 900,000 distinct CDR3 sequences, more than 9% seen once, with roughly 1.6% in the top ten. This sample also belongs to another study, concerning yellow fever vaccine responses in identical twins.

The sequenced sample consisted of PBMCs. The receptors here all came from a woman aged 18 to 35 in good health.

This clonotype has a handful of counts. The chain joins TRBV6-2 or TRBV6-3 to TRBJ1-5, with 8 bases identical to TRBD1. V shed 5 bases, J shed 2 bases, and the junction held 5 bases outside the gene matches. There are 15 residues in the CDR3. Germline V gives CDR1 MNHEY, CDR2 SVGEGT. The CDR3 here is CASSLDRVGNQPQHF. The CDR3 nucleotides read TGTGCCAGCAGTCTGGACAGGGTTGGCAATCAGCCCCAGCATTTT.

The V and J genes are TRBV5-1 and TRBJ1-2; D ambiguous. Looked up from germline, CDR1 is SGHRS and CDR2 is YFSETQ. The CDR3 consists of 14 residues. V gave up 0 bases and J gave up 5 bases, with 11 bases separating them. The CDR3 spells CASSLVPTLYGYTF. The CDR3 DNA is TGCGCCAGCAGCTTGGTTCCAACTTTATATGGCTACACCTTC.

The sample holds a few counts of this clonotype. The V and J genes are TRBV28 and TRBJ2-4; a weak D match, TRBD1 (6 bases). Deletions cut 7 bases from V and 6 bases from J, with 13 bases between. The CDR3 length is 13 residues. Germline-derived CDR1 and CDR2 are MDHEN and SYDVKM. In DNA, the CDR3 is TGTGCCAGCAACCTACAGGGTGCAAACATTCAGTACTTC. It is translated as CASNLQGANIQYF.

This clonotype has ten or more counts. V usage is TRBV4-2 and J usage is TRBJ1-6; D is unresolved. The germline CDR1 and CDR2 sequences are LGHNA and YNFKEQ. CDR3 length: 14 amino acids. V gave up 0 bases and J gave up 11 bases, with 11 bases separating them. DNA for the CDR3: TGTGCCAGCAGCCAAGACGGTCCCTGGACACCCCTCCACTTT. This encodes CASSQDGPWTPLHF.

The chain combines TRBV25-1 with TRBJ2-3; tentatively, D is TRBD2 (5 bases). Trimming removed 3 bases from V and 4 bases from J, with 14 bases in between. This CDR3 comprises 15 residues. Looked up from germline, CDR1 is MGHDK and CDR2 is SYGVNS. The CDR3 region has the DNA TGTGCCAGCAGTGATCCGGGATTTATCCCAGATACGCAGTATTTT. Protein: CASSDPGFIPDTQYF.

The chain recombines TRBV18 with TRBJ2-1; 9 nucleotides line up with TRBD2. Germline V gene sequence: CDR1 KGHSH, CDR2 LQKENI. This CDR3 comprises 17 residues. The V and J ends lost 4 bases and 7 bases, in that order; junction bases with no gene match: 14. The CDR3 nucleotides are TGTGCCAGCTCACAACTAGCGGGTAAGGACATTTCGAATGAGCAGTTCTTC. This codes for CASSQLAGKDISNEQFF.

This clonotype was counted only a few times. This rearrangement joins TRBV7-9 to TRBJ2-5; possible D gene TRBD2, 6 bases. The CDR3 loop spans 15 amino acids. CDR1 and CDR2 from the germline V gene are SEHNR and FQNEAQ (reference sequence). V lost 5 bases to trimming and J lost 5 bases, with 18 bases between them. The CDR3 DNA reads TGTGCCAGCAGCAGCCACGGGCTAGCGAGGGAGACCCAGTACTTC. Translating it yields CASSSHGLARETQYF.

The chain recombines TRBV18 with TRBJ2-7, with a tentative D call TRBD2 (5 bases). The ends were cut back, 2 bases at V and 5 bases at J, with 22 bases in the middle. Germline assignment: CDR1 KGHSH and CDR2 LQKENI. The CDR3 loop spans 17 amino acids. CDR3 in DNA: TGTGCCAGCTCACCAGCTTGGGTGGGAGCCCTTTCCCACGAGCAGTACTTC. Translated, it gives CASSPAWVGALSHEQYF.

The gene calls are TRBV6-5 and TRBJ2-1; no firm D call. This CDR3 comprises 14 residues. With 2 bases removed from V and 5 bases from J, the gap between germline ends came to 10 bases. Per the germline V gene, CDR1 is MNHEY and CDR2 is SVGAGI. CDR3 loop: CASSYPLEDNEQFF. In DNA form, the CDR3 reads TGTGCCAGCAGTTACCCCCTCGAGGACAATGAGCAGTTCTTC.

Only a few counts were recorded for this clonotype. The CDR3: CASSKGQGAGGRNIQYF. The CDR3 nucleotides are TGTGCCAGCAGTAAAGGCCAGGGGGCTGGAGGAAGAAACATTCAGTACTTC. The chain carries TRBV12-3 or TRBV12-4 and TRBJ2-4; 8 bases align to TRBD1. This CDR3 contains 17 residues. V was pared by 5 bases and J by 6 bases, with 15 bases of the junction left unmatched.

This clonotype was seen only a few times. The V call is TRBV6-1, the J call TRBJ2-1; the match to TRBD2 covers 11 bases. The germline V gene encodes CDR1 MNHNS and CDR2 SASEGT. CDR3 length: 16 amino acids. Trimming removed 5 bases from V and 7 bases from J; junction bases left unmatched: 10. The CDR3 DNA reads TGTGCCAGCAGTCCCCCAGGTAGCGGGGGGGCAAATGAGCAGTTCTTC. The encoded protein is CASSPPGSGGANEQFF.

This clonotype turned up a few times. The chain has TRBV4-1 and TRBJ2-5; no clear D. CDR3 size: 14 residues. V lost 3 bases, J lost 1 base, and 9 bases lay in between. In germline, CDR1 is MGHRA, CDR2 YSYEKL. Here the CDR3 reads CASSHPPAQETQYF. The CDR3 DNA reads as TGCGCCAGCAGCCACCCACCGGCCCAAGAGACCCAGTACTTC.

The chain recombines TRBV6-2 or TRBV6-3 with TRBJ2-1; D might be TRBD2 (5 bases). With 7 bases removed from V and 7 bases from J, the gap between germline ends came to 14 bases. CDR1 is MNHEY, CDR2 SVGEGT, per germline. The CDR3 has 13 amino acids. The CDR3 region is CASNTRFGNEQFF. The CDR3 region has the DNA TGTGCCAGCAACACTAGGTTCGGGAATGAGCAGTTCTTC.

This clonotype was detected only a few times. This chain links TRBV10-3 with TRBJ2-3, with 8 bases lining up with TRBD1. After removal of 6 bases from V and 3 bases from J, the junction contained 5 bases not matched to a gene. This CDR3 contains 14 residues. The germline V gene has CDR1 ENHRY and CDR2 SYGVKD. CDR3: CAIRQGAGTDTQYF. CDR3 bases: TGTGCCATCAGGCAGGGGGCTGGAACAGATACGCAGTATTTT.

The V and J genes are TRBV27 and TRBJ2-7, with 13 nucleotides matching TRBD2. The J segment lost 4 bases and the V segment lost 5 bases, leaving 11 bases of the junction unmatched. The CDR3 is made up of 17 amino acids. CDR1 is MNHEY and CDR2 is SMNVEV in the germline V gene (reference sequence). CDR3 sequence: CASSPYPGTSGDYEQYF. The CDR3 region has the DNA TGTGCCAGCAGTCCCTATCCCGGGACTAGCGGGGATTACGAGCAGTACTTC.

This clonotype was seen only a few times. The rearrangement uses TRBV5-1 and TRBJ2-3; unclear D gene. CDR3 length equals 13 residues. The germline gives CDR1 SGHRS, CDR2 YFSETQ. V lost 5 bases to trimming and J lost 1 base, with 8 bases between them. The CDR3 here is CASRNSGTDTQYF. Written as DNA, the CDR3 is TGCGCCAGCAGGAACAGCGGCACAGATACGCAGTATTTT. Drawing the rest from reference TRBV5-1 and TRBJ2-3, the complete variable domain is KAGVTQTPRYLIKTRGQQVTLSCSPISGHRSVSWYQQTPGQGLQFLFEYFSETQRNKGNFPGRFSGRQFSNSRSEMNVSTLELGDSALYLCASRNSGTDTQYFGPGTRLTVL.

This clonotype turned up a few times. The rearrangement links TRBV5-6 to TRBJ2-2, with 7 bases matching TRBD2. This CDR3 has 16 residues. Trimming at V came to 4 bases and at J to 3 bases, leaving 9 bases not matched to a gene. Germline V lookup: CDR1 SGHDT, CDR2 YYEEEE. CDR3 amino acids: CASSPRLALDTGELFF. CDR3 coding DNA: TGTGCCAGCAGCCCCAGACTAGCTCTCGACACCGGGGAGCTGTTTTTT.

This clonotype came up a few times. This chain joins TRBV12-3 or TRBV12-4 and TRBJ1-2; D remains ambiguous. Trimming removed 5 bases from V and 8 bases from J, with 12 bases in between. The CDR3 sequence is 12 residues long. Here the CDR3 DNA reads TGTGCCAGCAGTGTACACACTGGGGGCTACACCTTC. Protein product: CASSVHTGGYTF.

The V and J genes are TRBV3-1 and TRBJ2-1; maybe TRBD2 (5 bases). There are 17 residues in the CDR3. V lost 1 base to trimming and J lost 7 bases, with 20 bases between them. Germline V gene sequence: CDR1 LGHDT, CDR2 YNNKEL (reference sequence). Here the CDR3 reads CASSQGYGGSAINEQFF. The CDR3 nucleotides are TGTGCCAGCAGCCAAGGTTACGGAGGCTCAGCCATAAATGAGCAGTTCTTC.

This clonotype was seen more than once but under ten times. The V gene is TRBV5-1, the J gene TRBJ2-3, with TRBD2 matching 8 bases. Germline V gives CDR1 SGHRS, CDR2 YFSETQ. Trimming took 2 bases from V and 5 from J; bases not matched to a gene: 13. This CDR3 is built from 17 residues. CDR3 sequence (DNA): TGCGCCAGCAGCTTAGTATCTAGCGGGCCGGGCGGAGATACGCAGTATTTT. Residues: CASSLVSSGPGGDTQYF. Based on the CDR3 plus reference TRBV5-1 and TRBJ2-3, the full variable domain is KAGVTQTPRYLIKTRGQQVTLSCSPISGHRSVSWYQQTPGQGLQFLFEYFSETQRNKGNFPGRFSGRQFSNSRSEMNVSTLELGDSALYLCASSLVSSGPGGDTQYFGPGTRLTVL.

The gene calls are TRBV5-1 and TRBJ2-5; unclear D gene. V was cut by 1 base and J by 5 bases, with 9 bases left in between. CDR1 is SGHRS, CDR2 YFSETQ, per germline. There are 13 residues in the CDR3. The CDR3: CASSLLPPETQYF. The CDR3 DNA sequence: TGCGCCAGCAGCTTGTTACCTCCGGAGACCCAGTACTTC.

The chain links TRBV24-1 to TRBJ2-1; 8 positions agree with TRBD1. After removal of 2 bases from V and 4 bases from J, the junction contained 9 bases not matched to a gene. CDR1 KGHDR and CDR2 SFDVKD come from the germline V gene. The CDR3 loop spans 17 amino acids. The CDR3 is CATSDSVTGGTYNEQFF. CDR3 DNA: TGTGCCACCAGTGATTCTGTCACAGGGGGGACTTACAATGAGCAGTTCTTC.

This clonotype has just a few counts. The chain links TRBV11-2 to TRBJ2-5, with D unclear. Trimming stripped 7 bases from V and 2 bases from J, with 17 bases between. Germline V gene sequence: CDR1 SGHAT, CDR2 FQNNGV. The CDR3 covers 15 residues. CDR3 loop: CASTPGLGWQETQYF. CDR3 nucleotide sequence: TGTGCCAGCACCCCCGGGTTGGGTTGGCAAGAGACCCAGTACTTC. Variable domain in full (rest from reference TRBV11-2 and TRBJ2-5): EAGVAQSPRYKIIEKRQSVAFWCNPISGHATLYWYQQILGQGPKLLIQFQNNGVVDDSQLPKDRFSAERLKGVDSTLKIQPAKLEDSAVYLCASTPGLGWQETQYFGPGTRLLVL.

The chain recombines TRBV15 with TRBJ2-5, with 9 bases aligning to TRBD1. Germline CDR1 is LNHNV and CDR2 is YYDKDF (reference sequence). The CDR3 loop spans 16 amino acids. Unmatched junction bases numbered 7, after V lost 0 bases and J lost 5 bases. DNA of the CDR3: TGTGCCACCAGCAGAGATATGGGACAGGGTTATGAGACCCAGTACTTC. It yields the protein CATSRDMGQGYETQYF.

The rearrangement links TRBV10-3 to TRBJ1-5, with 10 bases fitting TRBD1. The V and J ends lost 1 base and 4 bases, in that order; junction bases with no gene match: 1. Germline V gene sequence: CDR1 ENHRY, CDR2 SYGVKD. The CDR3 loop spans 15 amino acids. CDR3 coding DNA: TGTGCCATCAGTGAGTGGGACAGGGGAAATCAGCCCCAGCATTTT. Translated, it gives CAISEWDRGNQPQHF.

The V and J genes are TRBV5-1 and TRBJ1-2; possibly TRBD1 for D (5 bases). V gave up 1 base and J gave up 5 bases, with 15 bases separating them. Germline CDR1 reads SGHRS; CDR2 reads YFSETQ. The CDR3 extends over 15 amino acids. The CDR3 protein is CASSLSISGTYGYTF. The CDR3 DNA reads TGCGCCAGCAGCTTGAGTATCTCTGGGACGTATGGCTACACCTTC. Using reference TRBV5-1 and TRBJ1-2 for the parts outside the CDR3, the full variable domain is KAGVTQTPRYLIKTRGQQVTLSCSPISGHRSVSWYQQTPGQGLQFLFEYFSETQRNKGNFPGRFSGRQFSNSRSEMNVSTLELGDSALYLCASSLSISGTYGYTFGSGTRLTVV.

This chain uses TRBV18 with TRBJ2-3; 7 bases match TRBD1. The V gene end was trimmed by 6 bases and the J gene end by 2 bases; junction bases not matched to a gene: 14. CDR1 is KGHSH and CDR2 is LQKENI in the germline V gene. The CDR3 runs to 17 residues. In nucleotides, the CDR3 is TGTGCCAGCTCGCTATTTTACGGGACAGAAACCACAGATACGCAGTATTTT. Protein sequence: CASSLFYGTETTDTQYF.

V gene TRBV20-1 combines with J gene TRBJ2-1, with a possible D match to TRBD2 (5 bases). Per germline, CDR1 DFQATT and CDR2 SNEGSKA (reference sequence). This CDR3 is built from 15 residues. The V gene lost 3 bases and the J gene lost 9 bases, with 21 bases spanning the gap. The CDR3 nucleotides read TGCAGTGCTAGTAAGTTAAGAGGGATACAAAGTGAGCAGTTCTTC. It is translated as CSASKLRGIQSEQFF.

This clonotype was recorded a few times. The chain combines TRBV29-1 with TRBJ1-1, with 8 bases identical to TRBD1. V shed 6 bases and J 10 bases; nucleotides not matched to a gene: 10. Germline V gives CDR1 SQVTM, CDR2 ANQGSEA. CDR3 length: 12 amino acids. CDR3 DNA: TGCAGCGTGATTAAATCAGGGGGCACAGCTTTCTTT. It yields the protein CSVIKSGGTAFF.

The sample holds a few counts of this clonotype. The rearrangement uses TRBV18 and TRBJ2-7; no firm D call. This CDR3 contains 15 residues. Germline V gives CDR1 KGHSH, CDR2 LQKENI. With 1 base removed from V and 0 bases from J, the gap between germline ends came to 10 bases. The CDR3 protein is CASSPLDLSSYEQYF. The CDR3 region has the DNA TGTGCCAGCTCACCACTTGATCTCAGCTCCTACGAGCAGTACTTC.

This chain uses TRBV5-1 with TRBJ2-4; the match to TRBD2 covers 15 bases. Unmatched junction bases numbered 14, after V lost 4 bases and J lost 3 bases. Germline loops: CDR1 SGHRS, CDR2 YFSETQ. CDR3 length equals 20 residues. CDR3 in amino acids: CASSPLTGLAGGPDKNIQYF. The CDR3 DNA reads TGCGCCAGCAGCCCTCTCACCGGACTAGCGGGAGGGCCGGACAAAAACATTCAGTACTTC. Drawing the rest from reference TRBV5-1 and TRBJ2-4, the complete variable domain is KAGVTQTPRYLIKTRGQQVTLSCSPISGHRSVSWYQQTPGQGLQFLFEYFSETQRNKGNFPGRFSGRQFSNSRSEMNVSTLELGDSALYLCASSPLTGLAGGPDKNIQYFGAGTRLSVL.

CDR3 residues: CASSEGRGAFF. CDR3 DNA: TGCGCCAGCAGTGAGGGACGCGGGGCTTTCTTT. This sequence joins TRBV10-2 and TRBJ1-1, with D hard to call. The CDR3 contains 11 residues. V lost 2 bases and J 11 bases, leaving 9 bases between the germline ends. CDR1 and CDR2 (germline): WSHSY, SAAADI.